These T cell receptor beta chains were read from a single sample in a study of blood T cell repertoires in COVID-19. Clones were read by immunoSEQ multiplex PCR, and TCRdb kept only the in-frame ones, dropping some. There are some 90,000 clones in the sample; 80% occur only once, and under 13% lies in the top ten. Sequencing used peripheral blood. Every receptor here comes from a woman aged 70 to 79 with acute or convalescent COVID-19. CDR3s include the opening cysteine and the closing phenylalanine or tryptophan. A D gene is named only where the DNA matches it firmly. Rows may omit the clone size; those that give it use once, few, many or a size class.

J | V | D | size | DNA | CDR3
TRBJ2-3 | TRBV20-1 | TRBD2 | - | TGCAGTGCTAGTCGCGTAGCGGGGGCCACAGATACGCAGTATTTT | CSASRVAGATDTQYF
TRBJ1-1 | TRBV24-1 | - | few | TGTGCCACCAGTGCTGGGGAGGGGATCTGGACTGAAGCTTTCTTT | CATSAGEGIWTEAFF
TRBJ2-3 | TRBV6-5 | TRBD2 | - | TGTGCCAGCAGTTTAGCGGGGGGGCGTGTAGATACGCAGTATTTC | CASSLAGGRVDTQYF
TRBJ2-7 | TRBV7-9 | TRBD1 | - | TGTGCCAGCAGCGTAGGGGGCAGATACGAGCAGTACTTC | CASSVGGRYEQYF
TRBJ2-7 | TRBV19 | TRBD2 | - | TGTGCCAGTCACCAGGGAGGGAGGAGTAGGCCCTACGAGCAGTACTTC | CASHQGGRSRPYEQYF
TRBJ2-1 | TRBV5-1 | - | - | TGCGCCAGCAGCTTGACAGGGAAGATAATCAATGAGCAGTTCTTC | CASSLTGKIINEQFF
TRBJ2-2 | TRBV5-1 | - | - | TGCGCCAGCAGCCTGCAGGGACTGAACACCGGGGAGCTGTTTTTT | CASSLQGLNTGELFF
TRBJ2-1 | TRBV11-2 | TRBD2 | - | TGTGCCAGCAGCAGGACTAGCGTTTACAATGAGCAGTTCTTC | CASSRTSVYNEQFF
TRBJ1-4 | TRBV4-1 | - | - | TGCGCCAGCAGCCAAGAGTCGGCAGGGCCTAATGAAAAACTGTTTTTT | CASSQESAGPNEKLFF
TRBJ1-5 | TRBV4-1 | TRBD1 | - | TGCGCCAGCAGCCAAGCTCTTCTCACCGGGACAGGGGGACAGCCCCAGCATTTT | CASSQALLTGTGGQPQHF
TRBJ2-1 | TRBV18 | TRBD2 | few | TGTGCCAGCTCCCCCGGGGGGTATGAGCAGTTCTTC | CASSPGGYEQFF
TRBJ1-6 | TRBV13 | TRBD1 | - | TGTGCCAGCAGCATTTACAGGGGTGCCTCACCCCTCCACTTT | CASSIYRGASPLHF
TRBJ2-3 | TRBV4-1 | TRBD2 | - | TGCGCCAGCAGCCTCACCTTTAGCGGGGGGGCGGTTCCAGATACGCAGTATTTT | CASSLTFSGGAVPDTQYF
TRBJ2-7 | TRBV9 | TRBD1 | - | TGTGCCAGCAGCATAGGACAGGCCAAGGGCCACGAGCAGTACTTC | CASSIGQAKGHEQYF
TRBJ2-7 | TRBV2 | - | - | TGTGCCAGCAGCAGGGAAGCCTACGAGCAGTACTTC | CASSREAYEQYF
TRBJ1-1 | TRBV4-1 | TRBD1 | few | TGCGCCAGCAGCCAAGATCGACAGGGGGACACTGAAGCTTTCTTT | CASSQDRQGDTEAFF
TRBJ2-5 | TRBV10-3 | - | - | TGTGCCATCAGTGGCCGTCGGGAGACCCAGTACTTC | CAISGRRETQYF
TRBJ2-7 | TRBV19 | TRBD1 | few | TGTGCCAGTAGTACCCCCGGACAGGGGACCTACGAGCAGTACTTC | CASSTPGQGTYEQYF
TRBJ2-7 | TRBV11-3 | TRBD1 | - | TGTGCCAGCAGCCCCGGACAGGGCGATCGGTTACGAGGAAGCGAGCAGTACTTC | CASSPGQGDRLRGSEQYF
TRBJ1-6 | TRBV7-2 | - | - | TGTGCCAGCAGCTTACTCCCCCCAGGGGAAAATTCACCCCTCCACTTT | CASSLLPPGENSPLHF
TRBJ2-3 | TRBV9 | TRBD2 | - | TGTGCCAGCAGCCCCCATAGCGGGGGGGCCTTAGATACGCAGTATTTT | CASSPHSGGALDTQYF
TRBJ1-2 | TRBV7-3 | TRBD1 | few | TGTGCCAGCAGCGCCGGGACAGGGCTTGGCTATGGCTACACCTTC | CASSAGTGLGYGYTF
TRBJ1-5 | TRBV19 | TRBD1 | - | TGTGCCAGTAGTATAGGGTTGACAGGGGCCTATTTCAGCCAGCCCCAGCATTTT | CASSIGLTGAYFSQPQHF
TRBJ2-3 | TRBV7-2 | TRBD2 | - | TGTGCCAGCAGCTTGCTAGCGGGGGGCTACACAGATACGCAGTATTTT | CASSLLAGGYTDTQYF
TRBJ1-2 | TRBV19 | TRBD1 | - | TGTGCCAGTAGTCCTGACAGGGCTTTTGGAGGCTACACCTTC | CASSPDRAFGGYTF
TRBJ2-2 | TRBV11-2 | - | - | TGTGCCAGCAGCTTAATAGCTAGCCCGAACACCGGGGAGCTGTTTTTT | CASSLIASPNTGELFF
TRBJ2-7 | TRBV6-5 | - | - | TGTGCCAGCAGTATTCGACAGGTCTCCTACGAGCAGTACTTC | CASSIRQVSYEQYF
TRBJ2-7 | TRBV19 | - | few | TGTGCCAGTAGTAGGAGCTGGGAGTTCGTCCACGAGCAGTACTTC | CASSRSWEFVHEQYF
TRBJ1-1 | TRBV6-5 | - | few | TGTGCCAGCAGTTTGGGGTCGGGGATCTCTGAAGCTTTCTTT | CASSLGSGISEAFF
TRBJ2-2 | TRBV6-1 | - | - | TGTGCCAGCAGTGAAGCCGGCGGAGGTGGGTCCGGGGAGCTGTTTTTT | CASSEAGGGGSGELFF
TRBJ2-7 | TRBV9 | - | - | TGTGCCAGCAGCGTAGAAGCGTTGGCCTACGAGCAGTACTTC | CASSVEALAYEQYF
TRBJ2-7 | TRBV7-2 | - | - | TGTGCCGGTGAGGGGGGGAGCTCCTACGAGCAGTACTTC | CAGEGGSSYEQYF
TRBJ2-1 | TRBV11-2 | - | - | TGTGCCAGCAGCTTAGAGGAAGGCGGGTTTGAGCAGTTCTTC | CASSLEEGGFEQFF
TRBJ2-1 | TRBV3-1/TRBV3-2 | TRBD2 | - | TGTGCCAGCAGTCTCTATGTGGGGGGGAACAATGAGCAGTTCTTC | CASSLYVGGNNEQFF
TRBJ1-5 | TRBV28 | - | - | TGTGCCAGCAGTTTAACAGGGAATTATCAGCCCCAGCATTTT | CASSLTGNYQPQHF
TRBJ2-3 | TRBV11-2 | TRBD2 | - | TGTGCCAGCAGCCCCGGACTAGCCTCAGATACGCAGTATTTT | CASSPGLASDTQYF
TRBJ1-1 | TRBV12-3/TRBV12-4 | - | - | TGTGCCAGCAGCCGATCAGGGAACACTGAAGCTTTCTTT | CASSRSGNTEAFF
TRBJ1-1 | TRBV7-2 | - | - | TGTGCCAGCAGCTTAGTGATGGCTCCTGAAGCTTTCTTT | CASSLVMAPEAFF
TRBJ1-2 | TRBV18 | - | - | TGTGCCAGCTCACCAAAAGAGGAAAGCTATGGCTACACCTTC | CASSPKEESYGYTF
TRBJ1-1 | TRBV3-1/TRBV3-2 | - | - | TGTGCCAGCAGCCAAAACGACAGGAACACTGAAGCTTTCTTT | CASSQNDRNTEAFF
TRBJ1-5 | TRBV28 | TRBD1 | - | TGTGCCAGCAGTCGCGAAGAGGGACAGGGGAATCAGCCCCAGCATTTT | CASSREEGQGNQPQHF
TRBJ1-6 | TRBV6-5 | - | - | TGTGCCAGCAGTTACTCCGGGGGGCATAGTAATTCACCCCTCCACTTT | CASSYSGGHSNSPLHF
TRBJ2-1 | TRBV10-3 | TRBD1 | - | TGTGCCATCAGCACAGGGGATTGGAATGAGCAGTTCTTC | CAISTGDWNEQFF
TRBJ1-3 | TRBV7-2 | - | - | TGTGCCAGCAGCTTAAGGGGCAGGGTCGGTGGAAACACCATATATTTT | CASSLRGRVGGNTIYF
TRBJ2-1 | TRBV2 | TRBD1 | few | TGTGCCAGCAGTGCGGACAGGGACAAGTTCTTC | CASSADRDKFF
TRBJ2-1 | TRBV5-1 | TRBD2 | - | TGCGCCAGCAGGGTAGCGGGGAGCTCCTACAATGAGCAGTTCTTC | CASRVAGSSYNEQFF
TRBJ2-3 | TRBV6-6 | TRBD1 | - | TGTGCCAGCAGTAGGGGACAGGGGATACCAGATACGCAGTATTTT | CASSRGQGIPDTQYF
TRBJ1-1 | TRBV19 | - | - | TGTGCCAGTATGGACAGACCCACTGAAGCTTTCTTT | CASMDRPTEAFF
TRBJ1-4 | TRBV6-6 | - | - | TGTGCCAGCAGCCCCCGAGGGGGAGAGAATGAAAAACTGTTTTTT | CASSPRGGENEKLFF
TRBJ2-3 | TRBV28 | - | - | TGTGCCAGCAGTTTAGCCATCAGGGTCACAGATACGCAGTATTTT | CASSLAIRVTDTQYF
TRBJ1-1 | TRBV5-1 | TRBD1 | - | TGCGCCAGCAGCTTGGCCTTAAGACAGGGGTCGGCTGAAGCTTTCTTT | CASSLALRQGSAEAFF
TRBJ2-2 | TRBV28 | TRBD2 | - | TGTGCCAGCAGATCTAGCGGACGTAACACCGGGGAGCTGTTTTTT | CASRSSGRNTGELFF
TRBJ1-2 | TRBV2 | TRBD1 | - | TGTGCCAGCAGTGAACAGGGGGCGCGATATGGCTACACCTTC | CASSEQGARYGYTF
TRBJ2-5 | TRBV9 | TRBD2 | - | TGTGCCAGCAGCGTAGGTGGGGGGGAGAGGGAGACCCAGTACTTC | CASSVGGGERETQYF
TRBJ1-2 | TRBV7-9 | - | few | TGTGCCAGCAGCTTCCCTTCGGGCTATGGCTACACCTTC | CASSFPSGYGYTF
TRBJ1-6 | TRBV4-1 | - | - | TGCGCCAGCAGTGTTCTCGGGGAATCACCCCTCCACTTT | CASSVLGESPLHF
TRBJ2-7 | TRBV14 | TRBD1 | large | TGTGCCAGCAGCCCTGACAGGGTTCGGCAGTACTTC | CASSPDRVRQYF
TRBJ1-4 | TRBV29-1 | - | - | TGCAGCGTCTTGAATCCAAGGGGTGAAAAACTGTTTTTT | CSVLNPRGEKLFF
TRBJ2-3 | TRBV5-6 | TRBD2 | - | TGTGCCAGCATCGGGCTAGCGGGGGGAAGGAATACGCAGTATTTT | CASIGLAGGRNTQYF